This T cell receptor (beta chain) was profiled in a study of shared clonotypes between healthy human individuals. Study-wide context: Donors consisted of two women and three men between 18 and 49. Study-level points and caveats: Sequencing of the sorted subsets was shown by rarefaction to be incomplete despite large depth. Non-shared clonotypes were found to have lower generation probabilities than the clonotypes that were shared by all four of the sorted-subset donors.

An approximately 180 ng quantity of DNA, tens of thousands of T cell genomes, went into the sorted-subset replicate PCRs. Here immunoSEQ multiplex PCR was the method, and the copy in TCRdb shows in-frame clones only, minus some. The data show under 1,100,000 clones, 75% to 85% seen once. CDR1 SEHNR and CDR2 FQNEAQ come from the germline V gene (reference sequence). V dropped 2 bases and J dropped 2; count of bases not matched to a gene: 2. The CDR3 is made up of 14 amino acids. Concerning this clone itself: No antigen is known for it. Being one base from a much bigger clone, this may be a read error.

This clonotype was obtained from a man between 18 and 35 years old in good health. Some clones in this sample may be carry-over from other donors' samples. Sequenced sample: memory CD4+ T cells from PBMCs. This sample's subset: CD45RA-negative fraction. The chain has TRBV7-9 and TRBJ2-7; 8 bases map to TRBD1. CDR3 nucleotides: TGTGCCAGCAGCTTAAGGACAGGGACCTACGAGCAGTACTTC. It encodes CASSLRTGTYEQYF.